A selection of T cell receptor beta chains follows, all from one sample in a study of T-cell reconstitution after alpha-beta-depleted transplantation in children. TCRdb analysed the PCR reads with MiXCR anew, one entry per CDR3 protein. Among approximately 190,000 distinct CDR3 sequences listed, under 8.5% were seen once. This specimen consisted of PBMCs, mostly from graft donor cells, obtained 360 days after TCRalphabeta/CD19-depleted stem cell transplant. These receptors were obtained from a male patient under 10 years old who had a stem cell transplant for acute myeloid leukemia, so the T cells may come from the graft donor. Each CDR3 is given with its conserved first and last residue. D genes are given only for firm matches. The size of a clone is reported for some rows only, either as once, few or many, or as a class for expanded clones.

abundance	len	d_gene	v_gene	j_gene	CDR3nt	CDR3aa
many	18	TRBD2	TRBV7-3	TRBJ2-1	TGTGCCAGCAGCTTTACCAGGACTAGCGGGGGGGTTCTCAATGAGCAGTTCTTC	CASSFTRTSGGVLNEQFF
-	15	TRBD2	TRBV12-3/TRBV12-4	TRBJ2-3	TGTGCCAGCAGTTTTAGCGGGGGGAGCACAGATACGCAGTATTTT	CASSFSGGSTDTQYF
-	15	TRBD1	TRBV5-6	TRBJ1-2	TGTGCCAGCAGCTTAGACAGGGGGCGCGGCTATGGCTACACCTTC	CASSLDRGRGYGYTF
few	15	-	TRBV19	TRBJ1-5	TGTGCCAGTAGTATCATGGGGTATAGCAATCAGCCCCAGCATTTT	CASSIMGYSNQPQHF
many	14	TRBD2	TRBV20-1	TRBJ2-2	TGCAGTGCGACCGGGACTAGCGGTGTCGGGGAGCTGTTTTTT	CSATGTSGVGELFF
-	14	-	TRBV20-1	TRBJ2-7	TGCAGTGCTAGAGATCACGGGAACTTCTACGAGCAGTACTTC	CSARDHGNFYEQYF
few	14	-	TRBV4-2	TRBJ1-1	TGTGCCAGCAGCCAAGGGCCATCGAACACTGAAGCTTTCTTT	CASSQGPSNTEAFF
few	14	-	TRBV6-2/TRBV6-3	TRBJ1-2	TGTGCCAGCAGGTCAACCGGATACTTTTATGGCTACACCTTC	CASRSTGYFYGYTF
-	16	TRBD2	TRBV15	TRBJ2-4	TGTGCCACCAGCAGAGGGACTAGCGGGGGAAAAAACATTCAGTACTTC	CATSRGTSGGKNIQYF
many	11	-	TRBV12-3/TRBV12-4	TRBJ2-3	TGTGCCAGCAGTTTTGCAGATACGCAGTATTTT	CASSFADTQYF
few	14	TRBD2	TRBV12-3/TRBV12-4	TRBJ2-7	TGTGCCAGCAAACGTAGCGGGAGGACCCACGAGCAGTACTTC	CASKRSGRTHEQYF
-	14	-	TRBV20-1	TRBJ1-1	TGCAGTGGGCGAGCGGGTGCACCAAACACTGAAGCTTTCTTT	CSGRAGAPNTEAFF
many	12	-	TRBV6-4	TRBJ2-2	TGTGCCAGCGGTGAAAACACCGGGGAGCTGTTTTTT	CASGENTGELFF
few	12	-	TRBV29-1	TRBJ1-5	TGCAGCGTTGGGGGGATCAATCAGCCCCAGCATTTT	CSVGGINQPQHF
many	11	-	TRBV20-1	TRBJ2-5	TGCAGTGCTAGAGATGGAGAGACCCAGTACTTC	CSARDGETQYF
-	15	-	TRBV18	TRBJ1-5	TGTGCCAGCTCACTCTTGGGGGCTCCTAATCAGCCCCAGCATTTT	CASSLLGAPNQPQHF
few	13	-	TRBV12-3/TRBV12-4	TRBJ1-1	TGTGCCAGCAGTCCCCTTACGAACACTGAAGCTTTCTTT	CASSPLTNTEAFF
-	16	TRBD2	TRBV4-1	TRBJ2-2	TGCGCCAGCAGCCAAGATCTCAGCGGGGCCACCGGGGAGCTGTTTTTT	CASSQDLSGATGELFF
few	16	-	TRBV18	TRBJ2-4	TGTGCCAGCTCACCCAGACAGGGACTCAATGGAAACATTCAGTACTTC	CASSPRQGLNGNIQYF
many	15	TRBD1	TRBV10-1	TRBJ2-1	TGCGCCAGCAGTGTGACAGGGATGGGAGAAAATGAGCAGTTCTTC	CASSVTGMGENEQFF
few	14	TRBD1	TRBV12-3/TRBV12-4	TRBJ2-1	TGTGCCAGCAGGGACAGGGGGCGCTTCAATGAGCAGTTCTTC	CASRDRGRFNEQFF
many	14	-	TRBV9	TRBJ1-1	TGTGCCAGCAGCCCCGACGGGGGGAACACTGAAGCTTTCTTT	CASSPDGGNTEAFF
few	14	TRBD1	TRBV29-1	TRBJ2-2	TGCAGCGTTGGACAGGGGGCGAACACCGGGGAGCTGTTTTTT	CSVGQGANTGELFF
-	13	-	TRBV12-3/TRBV12-4	TRBJ2-7	TGTGCCAGCAGTTTACTCGGTTCCTACGAGCAGTACTTC	CASSLLGSYEQYF
many	15	TRBD1	TRBV7-6	TRBJ1-1	TGTGCCAGCAGCTTAGAGGGGACAGCGAACACTGAAGCTTTCTTT	CASSLEGTANTEAFF
many	14	-	TRBV13	TRBJ2-1	TGTGCCAGCAGCTTATTGGTGGGAGGCAATGAGCAGTTCTTC	CASSLLVGGNEQFF
few	18	-	TRBV5-1	TRBJ2-1	TGCGCCAGCAGCTCACTACTCGGGGGGCTCCGGGCCTACAATGAGCAGTTCTTC	CASSSLLGGLRAYNEQFF
few	14	-	TRBV7-9	TRBJ1-4	TGTGCCAGCAGCGTAACAGAGGGGGGGGAAAAACTGTTTTTT	CASSVTEGGEKLFF
few	15	-	TRBV29-1	TRBJ1-2	TGCAGCGTTGGGGTTTTACAGGGACCCCCTTATGGCTACACCTTC	CSVGVLQGPPYGYTF
once	15	TRBD1	TRBV18	TRBJ1-2	TGTGCCAGCTCACTGTTTACAGGGGTCAACTATGGCTACACCTTC	CASSLFTGVNYGYTF
many	15	TRBD1	TRBV3-1	TRBJ2-1	TGTGCCAGCAGCCAAGAAGGGGGCTTGGGGAATGAGCAGTTCTTC	CASSQEGGLGNEQFF
many	15	TRBD1	TRBV24-1	TRBJ2-1	TGTGCCACCAGTGATTCAGGGACAGGGGCAGATGAGCAGTTCTTC	CATSDSGTGADEQFF
-	13	-	TRBV20-1	TRBJ2-5	TGCAGTGGCCGGCCCGGGACAATGGAGACCCAGTACTTC	CSGRPGTMETQYF
few	13	TRBD1	TRBV19	TRBJ2-5	TGTGCCAGCGGACAGGGTGTGGGAGAGACCCAGTACTTC	CASGQGVGETQYF
-	14	TRBD1	TRBV7-9	TRBJ1-2	TGTGCCACTAAGGGACAGTACTCTAACTATGGCTACACCTTC	CATKGQYSNYGYTF
many	16	-	TRBV20-1	TRBJ2-7	TGCAGTGCTAGAGATGGTGCGGGACTTCCTCATTACGAGCAGTACTTC	CSARDGAGLPHYEQYF
many	14	TRBD2	TRBV5-1	TRBJ2-7	TGCGCCAGCAGCTGGACTAGCGGGACGTACGAGCAGTACTTC	CASSWTSGTYEQYF
many	15	-	TRBV5-1	TRBJ2-3	TGCGCCAGCAGCCCAGTCAGGGTCCTCCCAGATACGCAGTATTTT	CASSPVRVLPDTQYF
many	14	TRBD1	TRBV12-3/TRBV12-4	TRBJ1-5	TGTGCCAGCAGTTTTCGACAGGGTAATCAGCCCCAGCATTTT	CASSFRQGNQPQHF
-	14	TRBD1	TRBV5-1	TRBJ1-5	TGCGCCAGCAGCTTGGGACAGGGAGATCAGCCCCAGCATTTT	CASSLGQGDQPQHF
few	15	TRBD2	TRBV2	TRBJ2-1	TGTGCCTCAGCGGGACTATCAAGCTCCTACAATGAGCAGTTCTTC	CASAGLSSSYNEQFF
many	13	-	TRBV20-1	TRBJ2-3	TGCAGTGCTAGGCCCCCAAGCACAGATACGCAGTATTTT	CSARPPSTDTQYF
-	16	TRBD2	TRBV6-5	TRBJ2-7	TGTGCCAGCAGTTACTCGTTGGCGGGAGTAGCCTACGAGCAGTACTTC	CASSYSLAGVAYEQYF
few	15	TRBD2	TRBV11-1	TRBJ2-1	TGTGCCTCCACCTGGGGCGGGGGGGCCTACAATGAGCAGTTCTTC	CASTWGGGAYNEQFF
-	13	-	TRBV29-1	TRBJ1-4	TGCAGCGTTGGGGCCCAGCTGGATGAAAAACTGTTTTTT	CSVGAQLDEKLFF
many	15	-	TRBV5-1	TRBJ1-5	TGCGCCAGCAGCTTTACCCCTGATAGCAATCAGCCCCAGCATTTT	CASSFTPDSNQPQHF
-	15	-	TRBV5-1	TRBJ1-5	TGCGCCAGCAGCTTTTCGGGGGTGAGCAATCAGCCCCAGCATTTT	CASSFSGVSNQPQHF
many	16	TRBD2	TRBV5-1	TRBJ2-3	TGCGCCAGCAGCTTGGATTCGGGGGGGGCCACAGATACGCAGTATTTT	CASSLDSGGATDTQYF
-	15	TRBD2	TRBV5-1	TRBJ2-1	TGCGCCAGCAGCTTTCTAGCGGGAGAGCAGAATGAGCAGTTCTTC	CASSFLAGEQNEQFF
-	20	TRBD2	TRBV7-7	TRBJ2-3	TGTGCTAGCAGCTCCTCTTGGAGGACTAGCGGACAGGGCGGCACAGATACGCAGTATTTT	CASSSSWRTSGQGGTDTQYF
few	16	-	TRBV6-5	TRBJ2-5	TGTGCCAGCAGTTACGAAGGAAGCAGGGGACAAGAGTCCCAGTACTTC	CASSYEGSRGQESQYF